This T cell receptor beta chain was retrieved from a study of memory CD4+ T cells and cytomegalovirus serostatus. Study overall: This sample comes from healthy Belgian adults, about nine CMV seropositive, under 25 seronegative. General study points: CMV serostatus prediction reached median AUC about 0.95, or 0.9 with US-trained model.

The sort gate was single viable CD3+CD4+CD8-CD45RO+ cells for memory CD4+ T cells. Per the authors' pipeline: After removing out-of-frame reads, 2,204,828 distinct TCRbeta sequences remained. Produced via immunoSEQ multiplex PCR; TCRdb's table is partial and in-frame only. That table is the source of V, J and clone size, and D and trimming were worked out from the DNA. This repertoire shows over 65,000 clones, just under 80% found once; its top ten account for around 2.6%. This clone was recorded a few times. Its antigen is as yet unknown. Looked up from germline, CDR1 is MNHEY and CDR2 is SVGAGI. The V gene end was trimmed by 6 bases and the J gene end by 4 bases; junction bases not matched to a gene: 8. CDR3 length equals 14 residues.

This TCR was sampled from an adult in good health and CMV-seropositive. The V gene is TRBV6-5, the J gene TRBJ1-2; 7 bases align to TRBD1. Sequencing used memory CD4+ T cells from blood. The CDR3, as DNA: TGTGCCAGCAGGGACCGACAGGGCCCCTATGGCTACACCTTC. Translating gives CASRDRQGPYGYTF.